This T cell receptor (beta chain) was documented in a study of shared clonotypes between healthy human individuals. Whole-study results and caveats: Generally, naive subsets came out with larger estimated richness than memory subsets.

The deep-level immunoSEQ assay was used. For every subset, genomic DNA was evenly distributed across several immunoSEQ plates. The table came from immunoSEQ multiplex PCR; TCRdb's copy has only in-frame clones and leaves some out. The repertoire holds some 650,000 clones, with about 96% as singletons. About this clone itself: What it binds is not known.

Every one of the donors was a Caucasian adult that lived in Nashville, Tennessee. The sequenced material came from naive CD4+ T cells sorted from blood. Described subset: CD45RA+ positively selected. This sequence was found in a woman in her thirties in good health.

CDR3 region: CASSVEARGNMNTEAFF. The CDR3 nucleotides read TGTGCCAGCAGCGTAGAAGCACGGGGCAATATGAACACTGAAGCTTTCTTT. This chain uses TRBV9 with TRBJ1-1, with D perhaps TRBD1 (5 bases). From germline, CDR1 is SGDLS and CDR2 YYNGEE. V lost 0 bases to trimming and J lost 0 bases, with 15 bases between them. The CDR3 sequence is 17 residues long. The variable domain in full, completed from reference TRBV9 and TRBJ1-1, reads DSGVTQTPKHLITATGQRVTLRCSPRSGDLSVYWYQQSLDQGLQFLIQYYNGEERAKGNILERFSAQQFPDLHSELNLSSLELGDSALYFCASSVEARGNMNTEAFFGQGTRLTVV.